Below, 10 T cell receptor beta chains from the same sample are listed, as sequenced in a study of CD8 T cells in ankylosing spondylitis. TCRdb re-derived calls from the 5' RACE reads in MiXCR, one entry per CDR3 protein. This sample carries some 130,000 distinct CDR3 sequences, roughly an eighth of them seen once, and the ten largest clones take just under 3%. The sequenced sample was blood, either unsorted or a sorted T cell fraction (not recorded which). These receptors originate from a female donor with ankylosing spondylitis or in good health (not recorded which).

The rearrangement uses TRBV6-6 and TRBJ2-1; D uncertain. Germline-derived CDR1 and CDR2 are MNHNY and SVGAGI (reference sequence). Trimming left V 6 bases short and J 9 bases short, with 15 bases between. This CDR3 contains 13 residues. Here the CDR3 reads CASRRPLKPEQFF. The CDR3 nucleotides are TGTGCCAGCAGGCGCCCCCTAAAGCCTGAGCAGTTCTTC.

The gene calls are TRBV11-3 and TRBJ2-2; tentatively, D is TRBD2 (6 bases). CDR3 length: 15 residues. Germline-derived CDR1 and CDR2 are SGHNT and YENEEA. Trimming took 5 bases from V and 4 from J, leaving 14 bases between them. CDR3: CASSPMISGTGELFF. Here the CDR3 DNA reads TGTGCCAGCAGCCCAATGATTAGCGGCACCGGGGAGCTGTTTTTT.

This clonotype was recorded a few times. The germline gene is not matched at one end of the junction; a read error may be the cause. This rearrangement joins TRBV20-1 to TRBJ2-3; 11 bases are a match to TRBD2. The germline gives CDR1 DFQATT, CDR2 SNEGSKA (reference sequence). This CDR3 comprises 14 residues. DNA of the CDR3: TGCAGTGCCAGAGTAGCGGGAGGGGCAGATACGCAGTATTTT. As protein: CSARVAGGADTQYF.

This sequence joins TRBV14 and TRBJ2-5, with 10 bases identical to TRBD2. The germline V gene has CDR1 SGHDN and CDR2 FVKESK. J gave up 5 bases and V 4 bases, and 7 bases lay outside the gene matches. The CDR3 sequence is 15 residues long. The CDR3, as DNA: TGTGCCAGCAGCCCCCTAGCGGGAGTGGTTGAGACCCAGTACTTC. Translated: CASSPLAGVVETQYF.

The table lists this clonotype with a few counts. The chain combines TRBV12-3 or TRBV12-4 with TRBJ2-3; tentatively, D is TRBD1 (6 bases). This CDR3 is 13 amino acids long. Trimming shortened V by 8 bases and J by 4 bases, and 13 bases separated the two germline ends. This CDR3 reads CASGGHSADTQYF. DNA of the CDR3: TGTGCCAGCGGGGGACACTCCGCAGATACGCAGTATTTT.

This clonotype was observed at least ten times. The genes are TRBV2 and TRBJ2-1, with 10 bases aligning to TRBD1. With 9 bases clipped from V and 2 bases from J, the junction kept 7 bases outside the gene matches. The CDR3 totals 15 residues. CDR1 and CDR2 (germline): SNHLY, FYNNEI. The DNA for the CDR3 is TGTGCCAGTAAGGGAGGGACAGGGGCCTACAATGAGCAGTTCTTC. Translated: CASKGGTGAYNEQFF.

The sample holds many counts of this clonotype. This chain uses TRBV6-2 or TRBV6-3 with TRBJ2-7; D gene uncertain. Germline V gene data show CDR1 as MNHEY and CDR2 as SVGEGT. The V and J ends lost 6 bases and 6 bases respectively, with 9 bases between them. The CDR3 runs to 11 residues. The DNA for the CDR3 is TGTGCCAGCAGACACCTCGGCGAGCAGTACTTC. It codes for CASRHLGEQYF.

This chain uses TRBV4-2 with TRBJ1-1, with 7 bases matching TRBD1. V was pared by 1 base and J by 1 base, with 3 bases of the junction left unmatched. This CDR3 is built from 15 residues. CDR1 is LGHNA and CDR2 is YNFKEQ in the germline V gene. The CDR3 DNA is TGTGCCAGCAGCCAAGGAGGGGGCAAGAACACTGAAGCTTTCTTT. It codes for CASSQGGGKNTEAFF.

The chain uses TRBV5-1 and TRBJ1-5, with D maybe TRBD1 (5 bases). The CDR3 extends over 15 amino acids. Between the trimmed V and J ends, which lost 4 bases and 0 bases, there was a span of 11 bases. Germline V gene lookup returns CDR1 SGHRS and CDR2 YFSETQ. CDR3 loop: CASSKDGASNQPQHF. The CDR3 DNA follows: TGCGCCAGCAGCAAAGACGGGGCTAGCAATCAGCCCCAGCATTTT.

This clonotype was counted at least ten times. This chain joins TRBV5-1 and TRBJ2-1; no clear D gene. The length of the CDR3 is 11 residues. Germline V gives CDR1 SGHRS, CDR2 YFSETQ. V was pared by 1 base and J by 9 bases, with 5 bases between. Here the CDR3 DNA reads TGCGCCAGCAGCTTGAATGCTGAGCAGTTCTTC. Translating it yields CASSLNAEQFF.